The 5 T cell receptor beta chains below were found in one sample sequenced in a study of blood T cell repertoires in COVID-19. The repertoire was sequenced with immunoSEQ multiplex PCR; TCRdb's copy has only in-frame clones and lacks some. The sample has about 280,000 clones, around four fifths seen once. Sequencing used peripheral blood. The receptors shown here come from a woman aged 45-65 years who had recovered from COVID-19.

The J gene is TRBJ2-3, the V gene TRBV5-1; D perhaps matches TRBD2 (6 bases). Trimming stripped 2 bases from V and 2 bases from J, with 18 bases between. The CDR3 loop spans 17 amino acids. The germline V gene encodes CDR1 SGHRS and CDR2 YFSETQ. CDR3 nucleotide sequence: TGCGCCAGCAGCTTACTGCCGAGCGGACTAACCACAGATACGCAGTATTTT. Its protein is CASSLLPSGLTTDTQYF.

The chain carries TRBV5-4 and TRBJ2-7, with D maybe TRBD2 (5 bases). CDR3 length: 16 residues. Germline CDR1 reads SGHNT; CDR2 reads YYREEE (reference sequence). V lost 1 base and J lost 2, with 16 bases in between. The CDR3 spells CASSLSGPPGAYEQYF. As DNA, the CDR3 is TGTGCCAGCAGCTTGTCCGGGCCCCCCGGGGCCTACGAGCAGTACTTC.

The CDR3 nucleotides are TGCGCCAGCAGCCAAGCTCGGACTAGTCTGGACATTCAGTACTTC. Its translation is CASSQARTSLDIQYF. The chain is built from TRBV4-1 and TRBJ2-4; 7 bases align to TRBD2. The CDR3 has 15 amino acids. The germline V gene encodes CDR1 MGHRA and CDR2 YSYEKL. Losses at the gene ends were 1 base for V and 8 bases for J; bases not matched to a gene: 8.

Here the CDR3 reads CASSQELLAGGVWPFF. The CDR3 DNA is TGCGCCAGCAGCCAAGAGCTACTAGCGGGAGGGGTTTGGCCGTTCTTC. The chain links TRBV4-1 to TRBJ2-1; 13 positions match TRBD2. This CDR3 contains 16 residues. V gave up 0 bases and J gave up 15 bases; unmatched junction bases: 11. Looked up from germline, CDR1 is MGHRA and CDR2 is YSYEKL.

The rearrangement joins TRBV10-3 to TRBJ2-2; 8 bases map to TRBD1. V shed 0 bases, J shed 3 bases, and the junction held 0 bases outside the gene matches. The CDR3 totals 15 residues. Looked up from germline, CDR1 is ENHRY and CDR2 is SYGVKD. As DNA, the CDR3 is TGTGCCATCAGTGAGTCGGACAGGGACACCGGGGAGCTGTTTTTT. Encoded protein: CAISESDRDTGELFF.